This T cell receptor (beta chain) was documented in a study of post-analysis software for immune sequencing data (dated by TCRdb to 2014 to 2015). Concerning the study at large: Relapsing-remitting, secondary progressive and progressive-relapsing multiple sclerosis were recorded as disease courses, and subtype annotation was lacking for some patients. A subset of samples was prepared in parallel using single-end sample barcoding, then pooled and co-amplified after Illumina adapter ligation. Patient repertoires were compared against around 10 previously published healthy control repertoires from donors aged about 6 to 25 years.

The junction carries 13 bases between V and J, which are trimmed by 3 bases and 3 bases respectively. The CDR3 sequence holds 15 residues, the cysteine and phenylalanine included. The sequence is cut down to CDR3 DNA, 45 bases in frame from base 1. CDR1 SGHVS and CDR2 FNYEAQ are derived from the germline V gene. To demonstrate the VDJtools post-analysis software, TCR beta repertoires were profiled from the peripheral blood of 10 to 15 young patients with multiple sclerosis. The multiple sclerosis patients were children and adolescents ranging in age from 6 to 15 years. As for this clonotype: Its specific antigen is unknown. Per-base quality was not reported, and no clone a single base away is much larger than it.

What the study reported, not specific to this receptor: Significantly lower normalized Chao1 diversity was found in multiple sclerosis patients than in controls, suggesting substantial peripheral T-cell clonal expansion. Significantly higher frequencies in patients than in controls were found for about five TRBV segments, including TRBV5-6, TRBV5-1 and TRBV20-1. When samples were clustered directly using the F measure, samples prepared in the same batch co-clustered strongly, which prompted a batch-effect correction. The control group was slightly older than the multiple sclerosis patient group.

Library preparation was by PCR. Instrument used: Illumina HiSeq 2500. To reduce PCR and sequencing biases, unique molecular identifiers were built into the TCR beta cDNA libraries. About 500,000 cDNA molecules were obtained for every 1 to 10 million input T cells, so each molecule roughly corresponded to one T cell. Patient libraries were prepared and sequenced with the same protocol used for the earlier healthy control dataset. Within a given batch, samples were prepared together, multiplexed and sequenced on the same HiSeq lane. The source study handled its data this way. MIGEC was used to process the raw barcoded reads, and molecular identifier groups with only a single read were discarded before consensus assembly and CDR3 extraction. VDJtools was used for post-analysis of the clonotype tables, and diversity was normalized by down-sampling every dataset to the size of the smallest sample. In repertoire overlap clustering, CDR3 amino acid sequences, but not nucleotide sequences, were matched to correct batch-related cross-sample contamination. Clones were called with MiXCR by TCRdb after fastp trimmed the public reads at Q25, and only in-frame beta chains were retained. Under each unique CDR3 protein, matching rows form one entry showing the most common genes and DNA. It is TCRdb's table, rather than the study itself, that gives the V and J calls and clone size. Within this sample are 750,000 to 900,000 distinct CDR3 sequences, with just over 45% of them counted one time only. The top ten clonotypes cover around 4.7% of the sample.

This sequence uses TRBV7-6 and TRBJ2-3; too little of a D gene remains to name it. The sequenced sample consisted of blood. The receptor was isolated from a girl between 5 and 17 years old with multiple sclerosis. The nucleotides read TGTGCCAGCAGCTTCGGGCGCACCCCAACAGATACGCAGTATTTT. This encodes CASSFGRTPTDTQYF.